The clone carrying this T cell receptor (beta chain) has ten or more counts. These data are taken from a study of regulatory T cells in long-lasting Graves disease. Arm-PCR of CDR3 regions with iRepertoire HTBI primers generated TCR beta libraries. In TCRdb, the multiplex PCR reads were re-called with MiXCR into one record per CDR3 protein. The sample has hundreds of thousands of distinct CDR3 sequences, approximately 13% seen once; the top ten hold roughly 10%. Stated time point: newly diagnosed GD, antithyroid drugs for less than 3 months. RNA from PBMCs was the source of the TCR library. CDR1 and CDR2 from the germline V gene are SGHAT and FQNNGV. CDR3 length equals 16 residues. V dropped 3 bases and J dropped 2 bases, with 17 bases sitting between them. The data also belong to a second study, concerning T cells in Graves' hyperthyroidism and ophthalmopathy. This second study says: First-round RT-PCR targeting the TCR CDR3 was performed with the HTBI primer set.

Sequenced here: peripheral blood mononuclear cells (PBMCs), sampled at new diagnosis, from a patient treated with antithyroid drugs. The clonotype originates from a man aged 30 to 39 with Graves disease. The genes are TRBV11-2 and TRBJ2-7, with D possibly matching TRBD2 (5 bases). CDR3: CASSFSPTGVTYEQYF. In nucleotides, the CDR3 is TGTGCCAGCAGCTTTAGCCCGACCGGGGTCACCTACGAGCAGTACTTC.